The 2 T cell receptor beta chains listed next were all sequenced from one sample in a study of tumour-infiltrating T cells in Burkitt lymphoma. The repertoire was sequenced with immunoSEQ multiplex PCR; TCRdb's copy has only in-frame clones and lacks some. Among more than 2,000 clones listed, about 83% were seen once. Material: tumor tissue. These receptors were taken from a human donor with diffuse large B-cell lymphoma.

The gene calls are TRBV29-1 and TRBJ1-2; no reliable D call. Germline V gene sequence: CDR1 SQVTM, CDR2 ANQGSEA. Trimming shortened V by 4 bases and J by 6 bases, and 6 bases separated the two germline ends. This CDR3 spans 10 amino acids. CDR3 in DNA: TGCAGCGTTGGCGGGAATGGCTACACCTTC. Translation: CSVGGNGYTF.

The V and J genes are TRBV6-1 and TRBJ1-2, with TRBD1 as a possible D gene (5 bases). Trimming cost V 2 bases and J 7 bases, with 8 bases left between them. The CDR3 loop spans 12 amino acids. Germline V lookup: CDR1 MNHNS, CDR2 SASEGT. The CDR3 DNA follows: TGTGCCAGCAGTGAACGGGGGTTTGGCTACACCTTC. This codes for CASSERGFGYTF.